The rows below give T cell receptor beta chains drawn from one sample of a study of PD-1 blockade in classical Hodgkin lymphoma. Assay: immunoSEQ multiplex PCR; the TCRdb copy retains only in-frame clones and omits some. The table includes some 52,000 clones, around nine tenths detected once. The sample in question was peripheral blood mononuclear cells (PBMCs), obtained before the fourth cycle of nivolumab. These receptors were collected from a human donor with classical Hodgkin lymphoma. CDR3s include the opening cysteine and the closing phenylalanine or tryptophan. A D gene is named only where the DNA matches it firmly. The listing skips clone size in some rows; elsewhere it reads once, few, many or a size class.

d_call,j_call,v_call,clone_size,cdr3_nt,cdr3_aa
NA,TRBJ2-2,TRBV6-1,NA,TGTGCCAGCGGAGACACCGGGGAGCTGTTTTTT,CASGDTGELFF
TRBD2,TRBJ2-7,TRBV11-2,few,TGTGCCAGCAGCTCCCCTCTAGCGGGGGGAACCTACGAGCAGTACTTC,CASSSPLAGGTYEQYF
NA,TRBJ1-1,TRBV29-1,NA,TGCAGCGTTCTACTAACCTTGGACCCTGAAGCTTTCTTT,CSVLLTLDPEAFF
NA,TRBJ1-4,TRBV5-5,NA,TGTGCCAGCAGCAGCCTAACAGGGATAGCTAATGAAAAACTGTTTTTT,CASSSLTGIANEKLFF
NA,TRBJ2-7,TRBV2,NA,TGTGCCGCCCTCCCCCCGAGGATTGGCTCCTACGAGCAGTACTTC,CAALPPRIGSYEQYF
NA,TRBJ2-7,TRBV11-2,once,TGTGCCAGCAGCTTAGATAACTTAGGGCGAGAGCAGTACTTC,CASSLDNLGREQYF
TRBD2,TRBJ2-3,TRBV13,NA,TGTGCCAGCTCCCTACCAGCGGGGGGGAGCACAGATACGCAGTATTTT,CASSLPAGGSTDTQYF
TRBD1,TRBJ1-1,TRBV5-6,NA,TGTGCCAGCAGCTTCAAACCAGGGGGTTCTAAAGCTTTCTTT,CASSFKPGGSKAFF
NA,TRBJ2-7,TRBV27,NA,TGTGCCAGCAGTTTACCGGGGCGCTACGAGCAGTACTTC,CASSLPGRYEQYF
NA,TRBJ2-7,TRBV6-6,NA,TGTGCCAGCAGGCTCGGACGGTTCTACGAGCAGTACTTC,CASRLGRFYEQYF
NA,TRBJ2-5,TRBV7-9,NA,TGTGCCAGCAGCATGAGACTGGAGACCCAGTACTTC,CASSMRLETQYF
NA,TRBJ1-1,TRBV4-1,NA,TGCGCCAGCAGCCAAGTTGACGTGGGGGAGACAGATCTCGACACTGAAGCTTTCTTT,CASSQVDVGETDLDTEAFF
NA,TRBJ1-1,TRBV15,NA,TGTGCCACCAGCAGACCCCCGTGGGGGCGAACTGAAGCTTTCTTT,CATSRPPWGRTEAFF
TRBD2,TRBJ2-5,TRBV7-3,NA,TGTGCCAGCAGCCCCCATGGCGGGAGTCAAGAGACCCAGTACTTC,CASSPHGGSQETQYF
TRBD2,TRBJ2-2,TRBV10-3,NA,TGTGCCATCAGTGAGCCGCCGGGGCGGGGGGTAACCGGGGAGCTGTTTTTT,CAISEPPGRGVTGELFF
NA,TRBJ1-3,TRBV11-1,NA,TGTGCCAGCAGCCCGCTCCTACCAACAGGACGCTCTGGAAACACCATATATTTT,CASSPLLPTGRSGNTIYF
NA,TRBJ1-5,TRBV7-2,NA,TGTGCCAGCAGCTTTGGACGAAATAGCAATCAGCCCCAGCATTTT,CASSFGRNSNQPQHF
TRBD1,TRBJ2-7,TRBV7-9,NA,TGTGCCAGCTCGGACAGGTATAGACCAACCTACGAGCAGTACTTC,CASSDRYRPTYEQYF
NA,TRBJ1-4,TRBV28,NA,TGTGCCAGCAGTTTAGTAAGCAGAACTAATGAAAAACTGTTTTTT,CASSLVSRTNEKLFF
NA,TRBJ1-1,TRBV19,NA,TGTGCCAGTAGTATAGCATCGGGGCGGCTCACTGAAGCTTTCTTT,CASSIASGRLTEAFF
NA,TRBJ2-7,TRBV27,NA,TGTGCCAGCATCAGGGACATTTCTAAGGAGCAGTACTTC,CASIRDISKEQYF
NA,TRBJ2-2,TRBV13,few,TGTGCCAGCAGCTTTGGGCCGAACACCGGGGAGCTGTTTTTT,CASSFGPNTGELFF
NA,TRBJ2-7,TRBV10-3,NA,TGTGCCATCAGTGAGCGGGGGGCAGGGTACGAGCAGTACTTC,CAISERGAGYEQYF
NA,TRBJ2-5,TRBV27,NA,TGTGCCAGCAGGCCTACCGACGGACCCCAAGAGACCCAGTACTTC,CASRPTDGPQETQYF
NA,TRBJ1-2,TRBV28,NA,TGTGCCAGCAGTCCCGGGAGCAACTATGGCTACACCTTC,CASSPGSNYGYTF
TRBD2,TRBJ2-1,TRBV5-4,NA,TGTGCCAGCAGCCCGGGACTAGCGGGGCCCCATGAGCAGTTCTTC,CASSPGLAGPHEQFF
TRBD1,TRBJ2-7,TRBV28,once,TGTGCCAGCAGTAGGGGACAGGGCTACGAGCAGTACTTC,CASSRGQGYEQYF
NA,TRBJ2-7,TRBV28,NA,TGTGCCAGCAGCCTCGACTACGAGCAGTACTTC,CASSLDYEQYF
TRBD2,TRBJ2-1,TRBV7-2,NA,TGTGCCAGCAGCGCCTCGCGACTAGCGGGATTCTACAATGAGCAGTTCTTC,CASSASRLAGFYNEQFF
NA,TRBJ1-1,TRBV5-1,NA,TGCGCCAGCAGCTTGGCGGGTAGGCCGAAGACTGAAGCTTTCTTT,CASSLAGRPKTEAFF
TRBD1,TRBJ1-5,TRBV28,NA,TGTGCCAGCAGTGGTGTGGGACAGGGGTATAATCAGCCCCAGCATTTT,CASSGVGQGYNQPQHF
NA,TRBJ1-1,TRBV4-1,NA,TGCGCCAGCAGCCAAGTTCGACAAGTGGCTTTTGAAGCTTTCTTT,CASSQVRQVAFEAFF
NA,TRBJ2-2,TRBV4-1,NA,TGCGCCAGCAGCCAAGATCCCCAGGGGCGATACACCGGGGAGCTGTTTTTT,CASSQDPQGRYTGELFF
TRBD1,TRBJ2-2,TRBV11-3,NA,TGTGCCAGCAGCTCAGGGGCGGGACAGGGGAACACCGGGGAGCTGTTTTTT,CASSSGAGQGNTGELFF
TRBD2,TRBJ2-2,TRBV7-8,NA,TGTGCCAGCAGCTTCCAGCGGGGGGTTGGCGGGGAGCTGTTTTTT,CASSFQRGVGGELFF
NA,TRBJ2-2,TRBV27,NA,TGTGCCAGCAGACAGAGGATTGCCGGCGAGCTGTTTTTT,CASRQRIAGELFF
NA,TRBJ1-5,TRBV28,NA,TGTGCTAGCAGTTTAGGCGGAGGGTCCCGTAGCAATCAGCCCCAGCATTTT,CASSLGGGSRSNQPQHF
TRBD2,TRBJ2-1,TRBV9,once,TGTGCCAGCAGCGTAGGAGGGCTAGCGGGGTACAATGAGCAGTTCTTC,CASSVGGLAGYNEQFF
NA,TRBJ1-4,TRBV25-1,NA,TGTGCCAGCAGTGAAGGGGGGAGTAATGAAAAACTGTTTTTT,CASSEGGSNEKLFF
NA,TRBJ1-1,TRBV7-2,NA,TGTGCCAGCAGCTTAGCTGGGAGAGGGAACACTGAAGCTTTCTTT,CASSLAGRGNTEAFF
TRBD1,TRBJ2-5,TRBV28,NA,TGTGCCAGCTCAGACAGGGGGCAAGAGACCCAGTACTTC,CASSDRGQETQYF
NA,TRBJ1-4,TRBV4-1,NA,TGCGCCAGCAGCCAAGTTTCGGAGGAGGCAAAACTGTTTTTT,CASSQVSEEAKLFF
TRBD2,TRBJ2-1,TRBV5-1,few,TGCGCCAGCAGCTATCTAGCGGGAGGGCCAGATGAGCAGTTCTTC,CASSYLAGGPDEQFF
TRBD2,TRBJ2-3,TRBV25-1,NA,TGTGCCAGCAGTGATGGTCCTAGCGGGAGGGTGGCAGATACGCAGTATTTT,CASSDGPSGRVADTQYF
NA,TRBJ2-7,TRBV11-2,NA,TGTGCCAGCAGCCCATCAGGGGCGGCCTACGAGCAGTACTTC,CASSPSGAAYEQYF
NA,TRBJ1-4,TRBV5-6,NA,TGTGCCAGCAGCTTGGCACCAGGGAACAATGAAAAACTGTTTTTT,CASSLAPGNNEKLFF
TRBD1,TRBJ1-1,TRBV10-3,NA,TGTGCCGCACAGGGGACAGGGGGAGGCTCTGAAGCTTTCTTT,CAAQGTGGGSEAFF
TRBD1,TRBJ1-5,TRBV6-1,NA,TGTGCCAGCAGTGAAGGACAGGGCAGGGGAAGATGGAATCAGCCCCAGCATTTT,CASSEGQGRGRWNQPQHF
NA,TRBJ2-6,TRBV4-2,once,TGTGCCAGCAGCCCCCATGGTTCTGGGGCCAACGTCCTGACTTTC,CASSPHGSGANVLTF